A selection of T cell receptor beta chains follows, all from one sample in a study of T cells after yellow fever vaccination. TCRdb passed the 5' RACE reads through MiXCR, listing each CDR3 protein once. The sample lists more than 450,000 distinct CDR3 sequences; around a fifth were seen once. Sequenced here: PBMCs, sampled approximately 20 days after the first yellow fever vaccination. Receptor source: a man aged 18 to 30 who received the YFV17D yellow fever vaccine. CDR3s include the opening cysteine and the closing phenylalanine or tryptophan. A D gene is named only where the DNA matches it firmly. Rows give clone size only sometimes, using once, few, many, or a class for an expanded clone.

v_call,j_call,cdr3_length,d_call,clone_size,cdr3_aa,cdr3_nt
TRBV28,TRBJ2-5,14,TRBD2,-,CASLAEGLQETQYF,TGTGCCAGCCTAGCGGAGGGCCTGCAAGAGACCCAGTACTTC
TRBV20-1,TRBJ2-3,14,-,-,CSVIAGDFTDTQYF,TGCAGTGTGATCGCAGGAGACTTCACAGATACGCAGTATTTT
TRBV30,TRBJ2-1,11,-,few,CAWRSGYEQFF,TGTGCCTGGCGCAGCGGCTATGAGCAGTTCTTC
TRBV19,TRBJ2-2,13,-,-,CATSYRDTGELFF,TGTGCCACTTCATACAGGGACACCGGGGAGCTGTTTTTT
TRBV10-3,TRBJ2-3,13,-,few,CAISGQGMDTQYF,TGTGCCATCAGTGGCCAGGGTATGGATACGCAGTATTTT
TRBV5-1,TRBJ1-4,14,-,-,CASRTGPTNEKLFF,TGCGCCAGCAGGACGGGGCCAACTAATGAAAAACTGTTTTTT
TRBV4-1,TRBJ2-2,16,-,few,CASSQEPGPSTGELFF,TGCGCCAGCAGCCAAGAGCCAGGGCCATCCACCGGGGAGCTGTTTTTT
TRBV12-3/TRBV12-4,TRBJ2-2,16,TRBD2,-,CACRLRGGRYTGELFF,TGTGCCTGTCGGCTGCGGGGGGGCCGGTACACCGGGGAGCTGTTTTTT
TRBV15,TRBJ2-3,16,TRBD1,-,CATSTMGTDITDTQYF,TGTGCCACCAGCACCATGGGGACAGATATTACAGATACGCAGTATTTT
TRBV5-1,TRBJ1-1,15,-,few,CASSNRQEWNTEAFF,TGCGCCAGCAGCAACCGACAGGAATGGAACACTGAAGCTTTCTTT
TRBV5-1,TRBJ1-4,12,-,-,CASSVENEKLFF,TGCGCCAGCAGCGTGGAGAATGAAAAACTGTTTTTT
TRBV4-1,TRBJ2-3,20,TRBD2,-,CASSQDRPSGGLGLVDTQYF,TGCGCCAGCAGCCAAGATCGGCCTAGCGGGGGTCTAGGTTTGGTAGATACGCAGTATTTT
TRBV6-1,TRBJ2-2,14,TRBD1,few,CATKGQGATGELFF,TGTGCCACCAAGGGACAGGGGGCAACCGGGGAGCTGTTTTTT
TRBV10-1,TRBJ2-3,16,TRBD2,few,CASRSKGTRWPYTQYF,TGCGCCAGCAGGAGTAAGGGGACTAGGTGGCCCTATACGCAGTATTTT
TRBV4-3,TRBJ1-4,16,TRBD1,-,CASSRDHQGANEKLFF,TGCGCCAGCAGCCGAGACCACCAGGGGGCTAATGAAAAACTGTTTTTT
TRBV13,TRBJ1-2,13,TRBD1,few,CASSLGGTDGYTF,TGTGCCAGCAGCTTAGGCGGGACAGATGGCTACACCTTC
TRBV9,TRBJ2-7,14,-,-,CASSVVPGAYEQYF,TGTGCCAGCAGCGTAGTTCCAGGGGCCTACGAGCAGTACTTC
TRBV29-1,TRBJ1-3,13,-,many,CSVRAISGNTIYF,TGCAGCGTCAGGGCGATCTCTGGAAACACCATATATTTT
TRBV7-2,TRBJ2-3,12,-,few,CAILAVTDTQYF,TGTGCCATTTTAGCAGTTACAGATACGCAGTATTTT
TRBV20-1,TRBJ1-5,13,TRBD1,few,CSAIRQGHQPQHF,TGCAGTGCCATACGACAGGGCCATCAGCCCCAGCATTTT
TRBV24-1,TRBJ2-2,14,-,few,CATSAGEVAGELFF,TGTGCCACCAGTGCAGGGGAAGTTGCCGGGGAGCTGTTTTTT
TRBV9,TRBJ2-5,15,TRBD2,once,CASSVTSGAQETQYF,TGTGCCAGCAGCGTGACTAGCGGGGCTCAAGAGACCCAGTACTTC
TRBV6-2/TRBV6-3,TRBJ2-6,17,TRBD1,few,CASVVGQGAGGANVLTF,TGTGCCAGCGTTGTGGGACAGGGGGCAGGAGGGGCCAACGTCCTGACTTTC
TRBV7-8,TRBJ2-3,16,TRBD1,-,CASSLVGQGVIGTQYF,TGTGCCAGCAGCTTAGTGGGACAGGGGGTCATTGGAACGCAGTATTTT
TRBV12-3/TRBV12-4,TRBJ2-5,15,TRBD1,-,CASSRGQGISETQYF,TGTGCCAGCAGCCGGGGACAGGGGATTTCAGAGACCCAGTACTTC
TRBV4-3,TRBJ2-6,15,-,few,CASSQRRDMANVLTF,TGCGCCAGCAGCCAGCGACGGGACATGGCCAACGTCCTGACTTTC
TRBV10-3,TRBJ1-2,12,-,few,CAIKQTDYGYTF,TGTGCCATCAAACAGACCGACTATGGCTACACCTTC
TRBV5-1,TRBJ2-3,16,-,-,CASSLSRGRTTDTQYF,TGCGCCAGCAGCTTGTCTCGCGGGCGAACCACAGATACGCAGTATTTT
TRBV12-5,TRBJ2-1,11,-,-,CASGPGQPRFF,TGTGCTAGTGGTCCGGGCCAACCGCGGTTCTTC
TRBV7-3,TRBJ2-1,15,TRBD1,-,CASSLDRGDYNEQFF,TGTGCCAGCAGCTTAGACAGGGGTGACTACAATGAGCAGTTCTTC
TRBV7-2,TRBJ1-1,13,-,-,CASSVDPSTEAFF,TGTGCCAGCAGCGTCGACCCTAGCACTGAAGCTTTCTTT
TRBV20-1,TRBJ2-5,14,-,few,CSASQTAARETQYF,TGCAGTGCTAGCCAAACGGCTGCCCGAGAGACCCAGTACTTC
TRBV7-3,TRBJ1-1,14,-,-,CASSLTAGGSEAFF,TGTGCCAGCAGCTTAACGGCTGGGGGGTCTGAAGCTTTCTTT
TRBV7-3,TRBJ2-1,13,TRBD2,few,CASSLSAGDEQFF,TGTGCCAGCAGCTTAAGTGCGGGGGATGAGCAGTTCTTC
TRBV20-1,TRBJ2-7,10,-,-,CSTGSYEQYF,TGCTCGACAGGCTCCTACGAGCAGTACTTC
TRBV7-9,TRBJ1-2,14,-,few,CASSPKGQGRGYTF,TGTGCCAGCAGCCCGAAGGGTCAGGGAAGAGGCTACACCTTC
TRBV24-1,TRBJ2-3,13,-,-,CATSARDTDTQYF,TGTGCCACCAGCGCCAGGGACACAGATACGCAGTATTTT
TRBV7-2,TRBJ1-2,17,-,few,CASSLSGSGGSGYGYTF,TGTGCCAGCAGCTTATCAGGAAGCGGGGGTTCTGGTTATGGCTACACCTTC
TRBV5-5,TRBJ1-4,14,-,few,CASSLPGLGEKLFF,TGTGCCAGCAGCTTGCCGGGTTTGGGAGAAAAACTGTTTTTT
TRBV12-3/TRBV12-4,TRBJ2-1,15,TRBD1,-,CASSLRTGDVGEQFF,TGTGCCAGCAGTTTAAGGACAGGGGATGTAGGGGAGCAGTTCTTC
TRBV9,TRBJ2-1,13,-,once,CASSGAEGGEQFF,TGTGCCAGCAGCGGTGCGGAGGGTGGTGAGCAGTTCTTC
TRBV30,TRBJ2-7,14,TRBD1,few,CAWTLDRGHYEQYF,TGTGCCTGGACCCTGGACAGGGGACACTACGAGCAGTACTTC
TRBV4-1,TRBJ1-6,16,-,few,CASSQDGRAYNSPLHF,TGCGCCAGCAGCCAAGACGGACGGGCCTATAATTCACCCCTCCACTTT
TRBV3-1,TRBJ2-7,15,-,few,CASSQGRQSSYEQYF,TGTGCCAGCAGCCAAGGGAGGCAGAGCTCCTACGAGCAGTACTTC
TRBV3-1,TRBJ2-1,17,-,few,CASSQGAATRSYNEQFF,TGTGCCAGCAGCCAAGGAGCGGCGACCCGCTCCTACAATGAGCAGTTCTTC
TRBV27,TRBJ1-2,14,TRBD1,few,CASSFRDSPLGYTF,TGTGCCAGCAGTTTCCGGGACAGCCCCCTTGGCTACACCTTC